Below, one T cell receptor beta chain is given with its context. Its antigen is currently unknown. The CDR3 has 14 amino acids. With 8 bases removed from V and 2 bases from J, the gap between germline ends came to 13 bases. The germline V gene has CDR1 MNHEY and CDR2 SMNVEV (reference sequence). Alongside a J-beta primer mix, a sample-barcoded 5' primer served in a second PCR lasting about 6 to 12 cycles. With 12 random nucleotides, a template-switch adaptor tagged each individual cDNA molecule. TCRdb re-called the 5' RACE reads through MiXCR, storing one row per CDR3 protein. The repertoire holds more than 1 million distinct CDR3 sequences, more than 40% seen once, with about 20% in the top ten. The sample comes from a study of blood T cells in healthy people across ages. Study background: Template switching picked up about one barcoded beta molecule for each two T cells.

Whole-study findings and limits: As age increased, TCR beta diversity per million T cells fell in a roughly linear fashion.

The source is an older woman in good health. Source material: blood. The chain is built from TRBV27 and TRBJ1-5; D is possibly TRBD1 (6 bases). The CDR3 region has the DNA TGTGCCAGCCAACAGGGTGATCGCAATCAGCCCCAGCATTTT. Its translation is CASQQGDRNQPQHF.